This T cell receptor beta chain appears in the sequencing data of a study of siplizumab effects on memory and regulatory T cells. Study observations and caveats: Proliferating Tregs in siplizumab cultures were never verified as suppressive. Siplizumab significantly decreased alloreactive sequences from unstimulated CD4+ memory cells.

TCRdb's table, derived via immunoSEQ multiplex PCR, lists solely in-frame clones and lacks some. In the table there are about 50,000 clones, roughly 84% of which are singletons. Details on this clone: The target antigen is unknown.

Unstimulated naive, memory, effector memory and TEMRA subsets underwent sequencing in a few donor pairs. The junction had 7 bases not matched to a gene; V was cut back by 2 bases and J by 4 bases. This CDR3 is built from 15 residues. CDR1 SGDLS and CDR2 YYNGEE come from the germline V gene. The J gene is TRBJ2-3, the V gene TRBV9, with 7 bases matching TRBD2. This sequence was found in a human donor in good health. Sequencing was done on a sample of naive CD8+ T cells sorted from blood. The DNA of the CDR3 is TGTGCCAGCAGCGTGGCGGGAGTAGGACCAGATACGCAGTATTTT. Translated, it gives CASSVAGVGPDTQYF.